This section outlines one T cell receptor beta chain sequence together with its context. Its specificity is not known. Repertoires were generated with immunoSEQ multiplex PCR, while TCRdb's copy carries only in-frame clones and drops some. There are around 44,000 clones in the sample; approximately 86% occur only once, and 6.5% to 8.5% lies in the top ten. The entry originates in a study of T cell responses to AZD1222 COVID-19 vaccine. Study findings and constraints: Close to half of all spike-specific TCRs reportedly target regions of the variants that are unmutated. Possibly, clonal diversity was underestimated; donors were largely white British and included more females.

Between the trimmed V and J ends, which lost 0 bases and 0 bases, there was a span of 12 bases. CDR3 length: 16 amino acids. CDR1 and CDR2 from the germline V gene are SGHDT and YYEEEE. The chain employs TRBV5-6 and TRBJ2-5; possible D gene TRBD2, 6 bases. The receptor was isolated from an adult who received the AZD1222 COVID-19 vaccine. Sequencing was performed on peripheral blood, taken 28 days after the second AZD1222 dose. The CDR3 is CASSLVAEPYQETQYF. CDR3 nucleotides: TGTGCCAGCAGCTTGGTAGCGGAGCCGTACCAAGAGACCCAGTACTTC. Full variable domain (rest looked up from reference TRBV5-6 and TRBJ2-5): DAGVTQSPTHLIKTRGQQVTLRCSPKSGHDTVSWYQQALGQGPQFIFQYYEEEERQRGNFPDRFSGHQFPNYSSELNVNALLLGDSALYLCASSLVAEPYQETQYFGPGTRLLVL.